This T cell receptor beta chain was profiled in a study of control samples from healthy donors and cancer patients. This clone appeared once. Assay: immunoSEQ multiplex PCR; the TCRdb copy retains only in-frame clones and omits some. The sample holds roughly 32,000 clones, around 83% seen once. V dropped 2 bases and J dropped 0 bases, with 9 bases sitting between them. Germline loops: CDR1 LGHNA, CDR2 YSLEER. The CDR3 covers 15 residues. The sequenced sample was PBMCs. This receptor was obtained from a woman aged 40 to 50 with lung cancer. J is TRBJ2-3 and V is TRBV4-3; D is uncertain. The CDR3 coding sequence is TGCGCCAGCAGCCAATTGGGCGGTAGCACAGATACGCAGTATTTT. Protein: CASSQLGGSTDTQYF.